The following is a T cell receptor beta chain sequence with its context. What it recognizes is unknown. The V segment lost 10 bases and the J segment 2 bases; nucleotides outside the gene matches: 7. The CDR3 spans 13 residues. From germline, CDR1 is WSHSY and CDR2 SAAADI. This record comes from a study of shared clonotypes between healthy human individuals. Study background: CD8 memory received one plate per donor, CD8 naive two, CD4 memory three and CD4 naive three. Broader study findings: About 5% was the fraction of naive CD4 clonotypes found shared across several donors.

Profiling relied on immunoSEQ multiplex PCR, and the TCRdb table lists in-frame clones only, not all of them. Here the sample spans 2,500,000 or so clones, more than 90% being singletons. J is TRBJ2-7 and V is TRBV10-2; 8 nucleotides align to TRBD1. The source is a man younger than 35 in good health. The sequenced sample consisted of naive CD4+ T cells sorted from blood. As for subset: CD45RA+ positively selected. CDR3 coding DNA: TGCGCCAACCCACCGGGACAGGCCTACGAGCAGTACTTC. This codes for CANPPGQAYEQYF.